This T cell receptor beta chain stems from a study of T cell repertoires in cytomegalovirus infection. Across the study: Based on public TCR beta signatures, there were indications of CMV infection and of a matching HLA type.

TCRdb ran MiXCR on the reads and lists one entry per CDR3 protein. The table shows 200,000 to 300,000 distinct CDR3 sequences, with approximately 10% occurring only once. Study observations and caveats: HLA-C-restricted TCR beta clonotypes specific for CMV led the ex vivo response.

Germline CDR1 SGHKS, CDR2 YYEKEE (reference sequence). The CDR3 covers 16 residues. Deletions cut 3 bases from V and 15 bases from J, with 27 bases between. This clonotype has ten or more counts. Its antigen is not identified. The chain recombines TRBV5-5 with TRBJ1-4; the D gene is possibly TRBD1 (5 bases). Source material: PBMCs. The sequence came from a human donor in good health (CMV status not recorded). Some clones in this sample may be carry-over from other donors' samples. The chain's CDR3 is CASSSQQELKSRVMFF. In DNA form, the CDR3 reads TGTGCCAGCAGCTCCCAACAGGAGCTCAAGAGCCGAGTGATGTTTTTT. The variable domain in full, completed from reference TRBV5-5 and TRBJ1-4, reads DAGVTQSPTHLIKTRGQQVTLRCSPISGHKSVSWYQQVLGQGPQFIFQYYEKEERGRGNFPDRFSARQFPNYSSELNVNALLLGDSALYLCASSSQQELKSRVMFFGSGTQLSVL.